A single T cell receptor beta chain is shown here with its context. Antigen specificity is unknown. The CDR3 extends over 16 amino acids. Germline V lookup: CDR1 SGHAT, CDR2 FQNNGV. Trimming took off 6 bases at V and 2 bases at J, with 20 bases between the two ends. The entry originates in a study of Ad26.COV2.S vaccination and SARS-CoV-2 variants. Whole-study findings and limits: Possible underestimation of total T cell responses by the TCR breadth and depth analyses was noted. Substantial response breadth was reportedly seen for spike-specific CD8+ and CD4+ T cells after vaccination. Placebo recipients and vaccine recipients were similar in non-spike TCR breadth. Spike-specific TCR breadth in vaccine recipients exceeded that seen in placebo recipients.

Profiled with immunoSEQ multiplex PCR; TCRdb holds only in-frame clones, not every one. Among over 100,000 clones listed, around three quarters were seen once. The chain links TRBV11-2 to TRBJ2-7; tentatively, D is TRBD1 (5 bases). The sequenced sample was peripheral blood, obtained after recovery from COVID-19. The TCR was taken from a human donor who had recovered from COVID-19. The CDR3, as DNA: TGTGCCAGCAGACTCCTGTCAGGGAAAAGCCCCTACGAGCAGTACTTC. Its translation is CASRLLSGKSPYEQYF.